This TCR beta chain was found in a study of blood T cell repertoires in COVID-19. Germline V gene data show CDR1 as MNHEY and CDR2 as SMNVEV (reference sequence). Trimming at V came to 2 bases and at J to 5 bases, leaving 6 bases not matched to a gene. The CDR3 covers 14 residues. Clones were read by immunoSEQ multiplex PCR, and TCRdb kept only the in-frame ones, dropping some. Counted here are around 460,000 clones, about 90% occurring once; the ten biggest clones make up roughly 0.76%. The material sequenced was peripheral blood. This chain connects TRBV27 to TRBJ2-7; 7 bases map to TRBD1. This clonotype was sampled from a man aged 18 to 30 with COVID-19, enrolled during active disease. CDR3 loop: CASSLDRVRHEQYF. The CDR3 DNA sequence: TGTGCCAGCAGTTTAGACAGGGTACGCCACGAGCAGTACTTC.